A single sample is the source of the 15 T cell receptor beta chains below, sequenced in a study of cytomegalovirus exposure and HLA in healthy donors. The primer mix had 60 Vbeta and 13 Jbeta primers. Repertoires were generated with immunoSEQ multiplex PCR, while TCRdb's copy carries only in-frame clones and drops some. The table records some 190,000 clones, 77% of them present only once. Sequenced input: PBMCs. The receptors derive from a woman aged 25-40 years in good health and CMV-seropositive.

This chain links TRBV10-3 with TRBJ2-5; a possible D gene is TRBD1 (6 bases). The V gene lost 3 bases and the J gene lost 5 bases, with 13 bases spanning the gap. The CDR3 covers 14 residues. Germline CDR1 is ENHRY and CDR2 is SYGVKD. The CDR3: CAISDYRVGETQYF. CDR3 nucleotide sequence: TGTGCCATCAGTGATTACAGGGTGGGGGAGACCCAGTACTTC.

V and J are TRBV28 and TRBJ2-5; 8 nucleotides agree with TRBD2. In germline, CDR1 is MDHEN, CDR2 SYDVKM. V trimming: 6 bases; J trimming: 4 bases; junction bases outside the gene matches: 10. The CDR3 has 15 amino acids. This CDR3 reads CASRGNGGALETQYF. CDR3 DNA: TGTGCCAGCAGAGGGAACGGGGGGGCTTTAGAGACCCAGTACTTC.

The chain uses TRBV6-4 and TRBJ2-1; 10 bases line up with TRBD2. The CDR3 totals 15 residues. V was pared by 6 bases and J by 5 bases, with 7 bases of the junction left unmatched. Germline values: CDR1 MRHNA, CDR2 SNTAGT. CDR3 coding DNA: TGTGCCAGCAGCCCCACTAGCGGGGCACACAATGAGCAGTTCTTC. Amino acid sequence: CASSPTSGAHNEQFF.

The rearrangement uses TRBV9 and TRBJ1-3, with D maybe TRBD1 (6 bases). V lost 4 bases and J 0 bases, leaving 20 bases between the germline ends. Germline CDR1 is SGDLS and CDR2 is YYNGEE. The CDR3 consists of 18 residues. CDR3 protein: CASSPRDNMRISGNTIYF. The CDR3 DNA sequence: TGTGCCAGCAGCCCCCGGGACAACATGCGAATCTCTGGAAACACCATATATTTT.

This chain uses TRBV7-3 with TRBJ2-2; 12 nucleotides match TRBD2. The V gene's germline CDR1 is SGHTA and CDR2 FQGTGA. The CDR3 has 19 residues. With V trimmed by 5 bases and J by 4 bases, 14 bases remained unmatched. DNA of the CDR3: TGTGCCAGCAGCCCCGAGATGGCTAGCGGGAGGGCCGGCACCGGGGAGCTGTTTTTT. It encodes CASSPEMASGRAGTGELFF.

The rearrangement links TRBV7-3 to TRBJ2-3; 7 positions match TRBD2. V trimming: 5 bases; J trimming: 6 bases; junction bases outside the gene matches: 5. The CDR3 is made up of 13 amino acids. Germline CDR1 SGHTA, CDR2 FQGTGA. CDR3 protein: CASSLAGADTQYF. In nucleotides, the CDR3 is TGTGCCAGCAGCCTCGCGGGAGCGGATACGCAGTATTTT.

This CDR3 reads CSVAQGKGIQYF. CDR3 coding DNA: TGCAGCGTTGCCCAGGGTAAAGGCATTCAGTACTTC. The chain uses TRBV29-1 and TRBJ2-4; a weak D match, TRBD1 (5 bases). This CDR3 is built from 12 residues. Trimming stripped 4 bases from V and 9 bases from J, with 13 bases between. The germline V gene encodes CDR1 SQVTM and CDR2 ANQGSEA. Looking up the rest from reference TRBV29-1 and TRBJ2-4 gives the full variable domain: SAVISQKPSRDICQRGTSLTIQCQVDSQVTMMFWYRQQPGQSLTLIATANQGSEATYESGFVIDKFPISRPNLTFSTLTVSNMSPEDSSIYLCSVAQGKGIQYFGAGTRLSVL.

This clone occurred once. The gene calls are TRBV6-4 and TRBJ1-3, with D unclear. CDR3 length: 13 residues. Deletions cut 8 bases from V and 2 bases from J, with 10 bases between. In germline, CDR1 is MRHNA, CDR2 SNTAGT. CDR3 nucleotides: TGTGCCAGCCCTAGGAGGCCTGGAAACACCATATATTTT. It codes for CASPRRPGNTIYF.

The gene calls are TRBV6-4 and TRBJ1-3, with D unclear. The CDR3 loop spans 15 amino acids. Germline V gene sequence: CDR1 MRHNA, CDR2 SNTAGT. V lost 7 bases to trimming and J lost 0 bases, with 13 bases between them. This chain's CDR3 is CASIWRRSSGNTIYF. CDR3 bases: TGTGCCAGCATTTGGAGGAGGTCCTCTGGAAACACCATATATTTT.

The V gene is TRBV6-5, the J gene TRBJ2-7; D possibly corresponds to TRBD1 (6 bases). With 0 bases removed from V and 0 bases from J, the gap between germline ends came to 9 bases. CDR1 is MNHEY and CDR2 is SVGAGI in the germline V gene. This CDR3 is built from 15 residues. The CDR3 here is CASSYSRGFSYEQYF. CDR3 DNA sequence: TGTGCCAGCAGTTACTCGAGGGGGTTCTCCTACGAGCAGTACTTC.

The CDR3, as DNA: TGTGCCAGCAGTGACTCAGGCCGACTGAACACCGGGGAGCTGTTTTTT. It codes for CASSDSGRLNTGELFF. The V gene is TRBV6-4, the J gene TRBJ2-2; D gene uncertain. The ends were cut back, 0 bases at V and 1 base at J, with 9 bases in the middle. Germline V lookup: CDR1 MRHNA, CDR2 SNTAGT. There are 16 residues in the CDR3.

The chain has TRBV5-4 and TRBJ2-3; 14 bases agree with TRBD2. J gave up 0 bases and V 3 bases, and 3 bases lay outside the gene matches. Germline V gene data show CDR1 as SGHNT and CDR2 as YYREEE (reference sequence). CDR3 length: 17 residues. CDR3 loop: CASSSRTSGRSTDTQYF. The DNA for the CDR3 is TGTGCCAGCAGCTCCCGGACTAGCGGGAGGAGCACAGATACGCAGTATTTT. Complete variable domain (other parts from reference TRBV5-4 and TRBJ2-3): ETGVTQSPTHLIKTRGQQVTLRCSSQSGHNTVSWYQQALGQGPQFIFQYYREEENGRGNFPPRFSGLQFPNYSSELNVNALELDDSALYLCASSSRTSGRSTDTQYFGPGTRLTVL.

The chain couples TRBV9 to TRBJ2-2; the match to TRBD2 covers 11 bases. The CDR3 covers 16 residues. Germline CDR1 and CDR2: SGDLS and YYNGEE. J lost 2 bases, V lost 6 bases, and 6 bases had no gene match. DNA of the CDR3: TGTGCCAGCACCCTGGGACTAGCGGAAAACACCGGGGAGCTGTTTTTT. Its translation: CASTLGLAENTGELFF.

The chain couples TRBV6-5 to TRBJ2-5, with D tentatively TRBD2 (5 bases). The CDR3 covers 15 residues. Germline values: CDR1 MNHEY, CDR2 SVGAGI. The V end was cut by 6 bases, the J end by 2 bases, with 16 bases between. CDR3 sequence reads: CASSPIGVPQETQYF. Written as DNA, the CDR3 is TGTGCCAGCAGCCCGATCGGGGTACCGCAAGAGACCCAGTACTTC.

CDR3 nucleotide sequence: TGCGCCAGCAGCCAACTAGAAGCTGTTACGCAGTATTTT. This gives the protein CASSQLEAVTQYF. This chain links TRBV4-3 with TRBJ2-3; D remains unclear. Trimming shortened V by 2 bases and J by 8 bases, and 11 bases separated the two germline ends. This CDR3 region has 13 residues. The germline V gene has CDR1 LGHNA and CDR2 YSLEER.